One TCR beta chain is described in this entry. Its antigen is undetermined. This record belongs to a study of T cell responses to AZD1222 COVID-19 vaccine. The assay was immunoSEQ multiplex PCR, and TCRdb's table has in-frame clones only and misses some. In the table there are roughly 250,000 clones, 80% to 95% of which are singletons. V shed 2 bases, J shed 3 bases, and the junction held 9 bases outside the gene matches. The CDR3 runs 18 residues. Looked up from germline, CDR1 is LNHNV and CDR2 is YYDKDF (reference sequence). Whole-study findings and limits: White British ancestry dominated among donors, who included more females, and clonal diversity was possibly underestimated.

The sample consisted of peripheral blood, taken on day 0 of AZD1222 vaccination. The TCR sequence derives from an adult in good health. The V call is TRBV15, the J call TRBJ2-1; TRBD2 matches 11 bases. CDR3 amino acids: CATSRPARGLADYNEQFF. The DNA of the CDR3 is TGTGCCACCAGCAGACCGGCGAGGGGACTAGCGGACTACAATGAGCAGTTCTTC.